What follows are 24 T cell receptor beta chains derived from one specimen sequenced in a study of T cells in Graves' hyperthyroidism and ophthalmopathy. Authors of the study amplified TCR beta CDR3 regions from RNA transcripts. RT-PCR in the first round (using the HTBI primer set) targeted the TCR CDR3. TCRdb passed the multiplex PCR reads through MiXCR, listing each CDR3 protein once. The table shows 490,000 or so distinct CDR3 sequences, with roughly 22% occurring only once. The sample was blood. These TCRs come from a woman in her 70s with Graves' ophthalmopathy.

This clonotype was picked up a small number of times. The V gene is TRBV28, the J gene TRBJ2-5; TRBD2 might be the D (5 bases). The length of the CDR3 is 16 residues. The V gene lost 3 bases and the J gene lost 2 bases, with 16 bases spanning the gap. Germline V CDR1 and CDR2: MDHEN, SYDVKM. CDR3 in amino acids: CASSFTSSYPQETQYF. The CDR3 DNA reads TGTGCCAGCAGTTTCACGTCTAGCTACCCACAAGAGACCCAGTACTTC.

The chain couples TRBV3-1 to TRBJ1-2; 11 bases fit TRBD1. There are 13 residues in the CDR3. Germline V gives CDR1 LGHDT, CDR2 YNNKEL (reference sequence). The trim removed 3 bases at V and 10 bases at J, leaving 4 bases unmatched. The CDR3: CASSQRTGGAYTF. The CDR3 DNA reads TGTGCCAGCAGCCAGAGGACAGGGGGCGCCTACACCTTC.

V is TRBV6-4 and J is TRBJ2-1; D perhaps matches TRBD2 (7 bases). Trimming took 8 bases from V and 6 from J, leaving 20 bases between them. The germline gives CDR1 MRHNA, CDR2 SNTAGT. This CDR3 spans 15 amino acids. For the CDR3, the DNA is TGTGCCAGCGCCGACAATAGGGAGGGGGGCAATGAGCAGTTCTTC. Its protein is CASADNREGGNEQFF.

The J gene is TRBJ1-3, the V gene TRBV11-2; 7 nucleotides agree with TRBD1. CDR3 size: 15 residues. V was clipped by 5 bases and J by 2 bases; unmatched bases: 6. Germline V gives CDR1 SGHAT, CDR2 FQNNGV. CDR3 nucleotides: TGTGCCAGCAGCCTGGGACAGTTCCCTGGAAACACCATATATTTT. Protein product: CASSLGQFPGNTIYF.

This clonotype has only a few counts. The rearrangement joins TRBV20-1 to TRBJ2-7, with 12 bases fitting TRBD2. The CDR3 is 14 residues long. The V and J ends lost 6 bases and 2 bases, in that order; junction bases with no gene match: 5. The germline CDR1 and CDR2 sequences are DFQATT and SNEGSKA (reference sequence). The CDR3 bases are TGCAGTGCCGACGGACTAGCGGGGACCTACGAGCAGTACTTC. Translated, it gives CSADGLAGTYEQYF.

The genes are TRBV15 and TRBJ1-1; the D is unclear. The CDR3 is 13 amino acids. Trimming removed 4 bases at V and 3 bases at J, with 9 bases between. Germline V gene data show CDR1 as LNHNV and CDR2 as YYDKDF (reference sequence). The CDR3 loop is CATSTQLDTEAFF. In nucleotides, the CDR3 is TGTGCCACCAGCACCCAGTTGGACACTGAAGCTTTCTTT.

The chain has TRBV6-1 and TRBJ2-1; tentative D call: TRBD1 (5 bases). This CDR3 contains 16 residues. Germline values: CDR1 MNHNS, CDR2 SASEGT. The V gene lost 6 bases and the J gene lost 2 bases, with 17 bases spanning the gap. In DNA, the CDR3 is TGTGCCAGCAGGAAACAAGGGGCAAGAGCCTACAATGAGCAGTTCTTC. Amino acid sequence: CASRKQGARAYNEQFF.

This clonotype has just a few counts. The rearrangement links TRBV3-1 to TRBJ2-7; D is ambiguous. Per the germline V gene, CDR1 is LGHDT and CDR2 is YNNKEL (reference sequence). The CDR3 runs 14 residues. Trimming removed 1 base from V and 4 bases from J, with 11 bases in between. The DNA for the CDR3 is TGTGCCAGCAGCCAAGCTCCACGGGTTTACGAGCAGTACTTC. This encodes CASSQAPRVYEQYF.

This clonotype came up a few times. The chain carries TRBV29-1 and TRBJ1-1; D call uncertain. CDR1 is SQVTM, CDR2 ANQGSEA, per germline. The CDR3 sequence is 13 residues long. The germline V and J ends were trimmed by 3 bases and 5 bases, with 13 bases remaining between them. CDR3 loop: CSVDGRPGTEAFF. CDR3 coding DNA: TGCAGCGTTGATGGTCGGCCGGGGACTGAAGCTTTCTTT.

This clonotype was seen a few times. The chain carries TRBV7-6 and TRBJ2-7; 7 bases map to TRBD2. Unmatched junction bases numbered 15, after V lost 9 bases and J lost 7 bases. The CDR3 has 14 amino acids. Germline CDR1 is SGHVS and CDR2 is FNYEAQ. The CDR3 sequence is CASTPGGGLEEQYF. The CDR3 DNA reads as TGTGCCAGTACCCCCGGGGGAGGGCTCGAGGAGCAGTACTTC.

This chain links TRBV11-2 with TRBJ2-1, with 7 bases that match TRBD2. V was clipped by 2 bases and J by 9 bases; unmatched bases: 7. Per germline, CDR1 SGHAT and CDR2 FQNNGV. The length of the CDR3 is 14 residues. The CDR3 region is CASSLQGGWGEQFF. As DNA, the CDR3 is TGTGCCAGCAGCTTACAGGGAGGGTGGGGTGAGCAGTTCTTC.

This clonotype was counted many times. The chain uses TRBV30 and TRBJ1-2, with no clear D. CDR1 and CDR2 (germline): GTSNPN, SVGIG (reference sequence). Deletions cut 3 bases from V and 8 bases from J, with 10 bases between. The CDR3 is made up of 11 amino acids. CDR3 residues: CAWREGGGYTF. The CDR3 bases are TGTGCCTGGAGGGAGGGAGGCGGCTACACCTTC.

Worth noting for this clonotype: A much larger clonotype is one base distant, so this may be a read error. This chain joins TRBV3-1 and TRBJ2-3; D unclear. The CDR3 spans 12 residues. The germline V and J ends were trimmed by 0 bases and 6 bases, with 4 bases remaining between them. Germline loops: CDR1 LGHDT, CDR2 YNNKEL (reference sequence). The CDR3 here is CASSQDRDTQYF. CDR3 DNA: TGTGCCAGCAGCCAAGATAGGGATACGCAGTATTTT.

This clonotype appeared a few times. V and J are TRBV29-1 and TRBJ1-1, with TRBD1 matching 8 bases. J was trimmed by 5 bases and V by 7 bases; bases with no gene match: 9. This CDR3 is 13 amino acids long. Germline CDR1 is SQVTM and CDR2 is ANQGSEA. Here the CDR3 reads CSALTGVGTEAFF. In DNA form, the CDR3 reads TGCAGCGCTCTGACAGGGGTAGGGACTGAAGCTTTCTTT.

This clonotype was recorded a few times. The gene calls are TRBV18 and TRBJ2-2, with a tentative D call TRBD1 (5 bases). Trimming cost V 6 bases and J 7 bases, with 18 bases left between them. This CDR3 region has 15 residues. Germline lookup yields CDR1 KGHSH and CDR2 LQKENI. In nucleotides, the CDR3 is TGTGCCAGCTCCAGCAACGAAGGGGCGATCGGGGAGCTGTTTTTT. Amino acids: CASSSNEGAIGELFF.

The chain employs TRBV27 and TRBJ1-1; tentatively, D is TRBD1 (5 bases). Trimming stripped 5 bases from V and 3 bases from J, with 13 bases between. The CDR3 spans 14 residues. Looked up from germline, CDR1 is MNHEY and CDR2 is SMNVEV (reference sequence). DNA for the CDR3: TGTGCCAGCAGTCTGAGACAGAGCTACACTGAAGCTTTCTTT. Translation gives CASSLRQSYTEAFF.

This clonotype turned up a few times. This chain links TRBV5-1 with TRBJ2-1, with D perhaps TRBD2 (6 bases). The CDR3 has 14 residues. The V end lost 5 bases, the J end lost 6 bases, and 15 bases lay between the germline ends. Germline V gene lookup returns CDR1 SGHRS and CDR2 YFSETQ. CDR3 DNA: TGCGCCAGCAGGAATCGGACTAAGTCCAATGAGCAGTTCTTC. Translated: CASRNRTKSNEQFF.

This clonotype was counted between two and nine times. The CDR3 is CASSLAPGTYGYTF. The CDR3 nucleotides are TGTGCCAGCAGCTTAGCCCCAGGGACCTATGGCTACACCTTC. The genes are TRBV11-2 and TRBJ1-2; possibly TRBD1 for D (5 bases). Trimming removed 1 base at V and 4 bases at J, with 10 bases between. The CDR3 extends over 14 amino acids. Per the germline V gene, CDR1 is SGHAT and CDR2 is FQNNGV.

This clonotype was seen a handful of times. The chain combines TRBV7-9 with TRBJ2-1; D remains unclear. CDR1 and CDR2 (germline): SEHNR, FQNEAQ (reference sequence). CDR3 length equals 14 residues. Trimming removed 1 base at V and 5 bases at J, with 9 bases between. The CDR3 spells CASSLVQINNEQFF. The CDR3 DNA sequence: TGTGCCAGCAGCTTAGTCCAGATTAACAATGAGCAGTTCTTC.

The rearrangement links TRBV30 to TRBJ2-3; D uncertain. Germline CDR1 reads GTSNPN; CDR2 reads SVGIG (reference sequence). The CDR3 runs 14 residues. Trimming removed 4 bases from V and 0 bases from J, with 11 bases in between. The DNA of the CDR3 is TGTGCCTGGAAAAAGGTTACTAGCACAGATACGCAGTATTTT. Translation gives CAWKKVTSTDTQYF.

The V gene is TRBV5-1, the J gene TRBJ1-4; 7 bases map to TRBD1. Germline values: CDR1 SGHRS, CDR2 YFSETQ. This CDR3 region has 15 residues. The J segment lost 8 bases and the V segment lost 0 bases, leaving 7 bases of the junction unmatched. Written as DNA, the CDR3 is TGCGCCAGCAGCTTGGGAGGGGGCGCCGGGGAAAAACTGTTTTTT. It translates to CASSLGGGAGEKLFF.

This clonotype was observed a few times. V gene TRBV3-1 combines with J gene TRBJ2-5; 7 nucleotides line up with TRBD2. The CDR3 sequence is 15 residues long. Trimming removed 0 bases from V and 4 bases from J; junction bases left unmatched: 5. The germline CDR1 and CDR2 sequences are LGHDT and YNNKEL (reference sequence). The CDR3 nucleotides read TGTGCCAGCAGCCAAGATAAACTAGCGAGAGAGACCCAGTACTTC. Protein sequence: CASSQDKLARETQYF.

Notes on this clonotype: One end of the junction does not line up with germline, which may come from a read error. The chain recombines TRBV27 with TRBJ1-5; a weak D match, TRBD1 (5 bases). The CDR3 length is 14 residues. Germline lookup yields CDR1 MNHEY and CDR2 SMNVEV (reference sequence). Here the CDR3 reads CASSRAGNNQPQHF. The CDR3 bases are TGCGCCAGCAGCCGGGCAGGGAACAATCAGCCCCAGCATTTT.

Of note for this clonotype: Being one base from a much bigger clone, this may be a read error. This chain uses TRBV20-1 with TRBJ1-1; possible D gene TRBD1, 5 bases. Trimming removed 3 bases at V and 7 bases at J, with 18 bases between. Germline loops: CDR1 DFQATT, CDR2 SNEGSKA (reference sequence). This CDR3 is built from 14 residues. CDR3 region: CSARGFGAGIEAFF. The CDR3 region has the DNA TGCAGTGCTAGGGGATTTGGGGCGGGGATTGAAGCTTTCTTT.